There are many counts of the clone carrying this T cell receptor (beta chain). Its matching antigen is unknown. The sample comes from a study of Graves' ophthalmopathy and Graves' hyperthyroidism. General study findings and limits: Sensitivity of around 88% and specificity of roughly 80% were achieved when a 13-signature model separated ophthalmopathy from stable hyperthyroidism.

For repertoire sequencing, the TCR beta CDR3 regions were amplified from RNA transcripts. Scientists carried out first-round RT-PCR using HTBI primers and then a second-round multiplex PCR. TCRdb processed the multiplex PCR reads anew with MiXCR; each CDR3 protein has one entry. The sample records approximately 160,000 distinct CDR3 sequences, around two fifths being singletons. Where ophthalmopathy was present, donors had moderate-to-severe activity, CAS ≥3, NOSPECS ≥4 and duration under 3 months. Exclusion applied to patients with other autoimmune diseases, uncontrolled infections, pregnancy or lactation. The diagnosis was founded upon clinical symptoms, serum thyroxine, TRAb, thyroid ultrasound and orbital computed tomography. V was cut by 4 bases and J by 1 base, with 11 bases left in between. CDR1 is SEHNR and CDR2 is FQNEAQ in the germline V gene (reference sequence). CDR3 length: 15 residues.

The clonotype comes from a man under 40 with Graves' ophthalmopathy. The sequencing input was peripheral blood. This chain joins TRBV7-9 and TRBJ1-5, with D possibly being TRBD1 (6 bases). The DNA of the CDR3 is TGTGCCAGCAGCTCTGCGGGACAAAGCAATCAGCCCCAGCATTTT. It codes for CASSSAGQSNQPQHF.